This T cell receptor (beta chain) derives from a study of blood T cell repertoires in COVID-19. This clone was detected only once. The CDR3 is 12 amino acids. Trimming took 6 bases from V and 10 from J, leaving 16 bases between them. CDR1 is SQVTM, CDR2 ANQGSEA, per germline. Some clones are missing from TCRdb's copy, which holds only in-frame ones; the method was immunoSEQ multiplex PCR. This sample carries approximately 300,000 clones, about four fifths of them seen once, and the ten largest clones take roughly 1.1%. The chain joins TRBV29-1 to TRBJ2-1; possibly TRBD2 for D (6 bases). The material sequenced was peripheral blood. The TCR comes from a woman between 45 and 60 years old with acute or convalescent COVID-19. CDR3 nucleotide sequence: TGCAGCGTGGGACGGGACTCTTACGAGCAGTTCTTC. This sequence encodes CSVGRDSYEQFF.